The next 16 T cell receptor beta chains were all read from a single sample in a study of T cell repertoires in cytomegalovirus infection. One entry per CDR3 protein, called by TCRdb with MiXCR from the reads. This sample has roughly 200,000 distinct CDR3 sequences, with roughly 9% found just once. Sequencing was performed on PBMCs. The receptors come from a human donor in good health (CMV status not recorded). Some clones in this sample may be carry-over from other donors' samples.

This clonotype occurred many times. The rearrangement links TRBV7-2 to TRBJ2-2; a possible D gene is TRBD2 (6 bases). CDR3 length: 12 residues. The V gene's germline CDR1 is SGHTA and CDR2 FQGNSA. V was clipped by 5 bases and J by 6 bases, with 7 bases between them. This CDR3 reads CASSPSAGELFF. The CDR3 DNA reads TGTGCCAGCAGCCCTAGCGCCGGGGAGCTGTTTTTT.

This clonotype has only a few counts. This chain joins TRBV7-9 and TRBJ2-7, with a tentative D call TRBD1 (6 bases). The germline gives CDR1 SEHNR, CDR2 FQNEAQ (reference sequence). Trimming pared 1 base from V and 6 bases from J, leaving 10 bases between. The length of the CDR3 is 13 residues. In DNA form, the CDR3 reads TGTGCCAGCAGCTTAGAAGGGACAAGCGAGCAGTACTTC. Encoded protein: CASSLEGTSEQYF.

At least ten counts were recorded for this clonotype. The gene calls are TRBV20-1 and TRBJ2-5, with TRBD1 matching 8 bases. Germline V lookup: CDR1 DFQATT, CDR2 SNEGSKA (reference sequence). This CDR3 has 13 amino acids. Trimming cost V 4 bases and J 5 bases; bases outside gene matches: 6. The CDR3: CSANPTGEETQYF. Written as DNA, the CDR3 is TGCAGTGCTAACCCGACAGGGGAGGAGACCCAGTACTTC.

This clonotype was seen ten or more times. The V and J genes are TRBV29-1 and TRBJ1-5; D not certain. The germline gives CDR1 SQVTM, CDR2 ANQGSEA. The V gene lost 6 bases and the J gene lost 0 bases, with 9 bases spanning the gap. The CDR3 is 13 amino acids. CDR3 loop: CSVGTDSNQPQHF. The CDR3 DNA sequence: TGCAGCGTCGGCACGGATAGCAATCAGCCCCAGCATTTT.

The rearrangement uses TRBV5-6 and TRBJ2-2; D might be TRBD2 (6 bases). Trimming took off 2 bases at V and 2 bases at J, with 13 bases between the two ends. Germline values: CDR1 SGHDT, CDR2 YYEEEE. The length of the CDR3 is 16 residues. CDR3 coding DNA: TGTGCCAGCAGCTTAACCGGGACTGATAACACCGGGGAGCTGTTTTTT. Translating gives CASSLTGTDNTGELFF. Full variable domain (missing parts from reference TRBV5-6 and TRBJ2-2): DAGVTQSPTHLIKTRGQQVTLRCSPKSGHDTVSWYQQALGQGPQFIFQYYEEEERQRGNFPDRFSGHQFPNYSSELNVNALLLGDSALYLCASSLTGTDNTGELFFGEGSRLTVL.

The V call is TRBV6-8, the J call TRBJ2-1; TRBD2 matches 11 bases. The ends lost 5 bases at V and 0 bases at J; junction bases unmatched: 9. The germline CDR1 and CDR2 sequences are MNHGY and SAAAGT. The CDR3 covers 18 residues. The CDR3 sequence is CASSRQGLAASSYNEQFF. In DNA form, the CDR3 reads TGTGCCAGCAGTCGACAGGGACTAGCGGCGAGCTCCTACAATGAGCAGTTCTTC.

The rearrangement joins TRBV11-2 to TRBJ2-3; either TRBD1 or TRBD2 may supply D (5 bases each). The CDR3 contains 13 residues. Germline values: CDR1 SGHAT, CDR2 FQNNGV. The V and J ends lost 4 bases and 6 bases respectively, with 11 bases between them. The CDR3, as DNA: TGTGCCAGCAGCTCTACTTGGGGGGATACGCAGTATTTT. As protein: CASSSTWGDTQYF.

This clonotype was seen a handful of times. V is TRBV28 and J is TRBJ2-2, with 7 bases identical to TRBD2. V lost 4 bases and J lost 5; bases outside the gene matches: 4. The germline V gene encodes CDR1 MDHEN and CDR2 SYDVKM. The CDR3 spans 14 residues. CDR3 sequence: CASSSPSGTGELFF. In DNA form, the CDR3 reads TGTGCCAGCAGTTCGCCTAGCGGAACCGGGGAGCTGTTTTTT.

This clonotype occurred many times. The chain joins TRBV7-6 to TRBJ1-5; D is possibly TRBD1 (5 bases). The CDR3 consists of 14 residues. Germline CDR1 reads SGHVS; CDR2 reads FNYEAQ. Trimming took off 3 bases at V and 15 bases at J, with 21 bases between the two ends. CDR3 nucleotides: TGTGCCAGCAGCTTGTCTTTGGGGGAAATAAACCTGCATTTT. Translating gives CASSLSLGEINLHF. The entire variable domain, with the rest obtained from reference TRBV7-6 and TRBJ1-5, is as follows: GAGVSQSPRYKVTKRGQDVALRCDPISGHVSLYWYRQALGQGPEFLTYFNYEAQQDKSGLPNDRFSAERPEGSISTLTIQRTEQRDSAMYRCASSLSLGEINLHFGDGTRLSIL.

This clonotype was picked up a small number of times. V usage is TRBV30 and J usage is TRBJ2-3; 13 nucleotides match TRBD2. V lost 0 bases to trimming and J lost 4 bases; unmatched junction nucleotides: 4. CDR3 length equals 16 residues. CDR1 is GTSNPN and CDR2 is SVGIG in the germline V gene (reference sequence). CDR3 sequence reads: CAWSVRLAGGSDTQYF. For the CDR3, the DNA is TGTGCCTGGAGTGTAAGACTAGCGGGAGGATCAGATACGCAGTATTTT.

In this sample, this clonotype turned up many times. The chain joins TRBV7-2 to TRBJ1-1; TRBD1 matches 7 bases. Per germline, CDR1 SGHTA and CDR2 FQGNSA. CDR3 size: 12 residues. With V trimmed by 3 bases and J by 10 bases, 5 bases remained unmatched. The CDR3 region has the DNA TGTGCCAGCAGCTTCGGAGGGGGCCGAGCTTTCTTT. This translates into CASSFGGGRAFF.

Only a few counts were recorded for this clonotype. The gene calls are TRBV28 and TRBJ1-2, with D perhaps TRBD1 (6 bases). Germline CDR1 and CDR2: MDHEN and SYDVKM. V was pared by 5 bases and J by 5 bases, with 24 bases between. The CDR3 extends over 17 amino acids. The CDR3 DNA reads as TGTGCCAGCAGTCCCCCTAGACAGGCCAACCTGGGGTATGGCTACACCTTC. The encoded protein is CASSPPRQANLGYGYTF.

This clonotype was found many times. The chain carries TRBV7-9 and TRBJ1-1; D unresolved. Germline lookup yields CDR1 SEHNR and CDR2 FQNEAQ (reference sequence). The V end was cut by 1 base, the J end by 6 bases, with 9 bases between. The CDR3 has 13 residues. CDR3 in amino acids: CASSLGSLPEAFF. In DNA, the CDR3 is TGTGCCAGCAGCTTAGGTTCTTTACCTGAAGCTTTCTTT.

This clonotype turned up a few times. One junction end does not reproduce the germline sequence, and a read error may be involved. The genes are TRBV7-6 and TRBJ2-7; no firm D call. The length of the CDR3 is 13 residues. Germline-derived CDR1 and CDR2 are SGHVS and FNYEAQ. The CDR3 nucleotides are TGTGCCAGCAGCCCCCAGAGCTCCCACGAGCAGTACTTC. Its protein is CASSPQSSHEQYF.

This clonotype was detected ten times or more. This rearrangement joins TRBV12-3 or TRBV12-4 to TRBJ1-2, with 8 bases matching TRBD1. The CDR3 spans 15 residues. Trimming cost V 5 bases and J 5 bases; bases outside gene matches: 10. The CDR3 nucleotides read TGTGCCAGCAGTCTCAGGGGGCTGGTATCTTATGGCTACACCTTC. Its protein is CASSLRGLVSYGYTF.

This clonotype was seen at least ten times. The chain uses TRBV28 and TRBJ2-1; 8 bases line up with TRBD2. The trim removed 6 bases at V and 4 bases at J, leaving 11 bases unmatched. This CDR3 spans 16 amino acids. Per the germline V gene, CDR1 is MDHEN and CDR2 is SYDVKM. The DNA of the CDR3 is TGTGCCAGCAGCCCATTCTCCTCTAGCGGGTACAATGAGCAGTTCTTC. As protein: CASSPFSSSGYNEQFF.